The 4 T cell receptor beta chains presented below share a single source sample, sequenced in a study of graft-versus-host responses after intestinal transplantation. These receptors are not linked to any known antigen. Assay used: immunoSEQ multiplex PCR; TCRdb lists only in-frame clones, some missing. The sample shows 45,000 to 65,000 clones, around 93% of them seen only once. Sample: unstimulated CD4+ T cells sorted from spleen or lymph node cells, taken before transplant. Receptors originate from a human donor who was the organ donor for an intestinal transplant.

V is TRBV7-9 and J is TRBJ2-3, with D possibly matching TRBD1 (5 bases). V dropped 6 bases and J dropped 2 bases, with 15 bases sitting between them. Looked up from germline, CDR1 is SEHNR and CDR2 is FQNEAQ (reference sequence). The CDR3 spans 15 residues. The CDR3 reads CASSRRGIDTDTQYF. CDR3 DNA sequence: TGTGCCAGCAGTCGAAGGGGAATTGACACAGATACGCAGTATTTT.

The rearrangement links TRBV2 to TRBJ2-7; 14 bases agree with TRBD2. The germline V gene encodes CDR1 SNHLY and CDR2 FYNNEI. The CDR3 has 14 residues. The J segment lost 9 bases and the V segment lost 1 base, leaving 2 bases of the junction unmatched. The DNA for the CDR3 is TGTGCCAGCAGTGAAGGGACTAGCGGGGGGAGGCAGTACTTC. Protein: CASSEGTSGGRQYF.

The V and J genes are TRBV27 and TRBJ2-1, with TRBD2 as a possible D gene (6 bases). CDR3 size: 12 residues. The ends were cut back, 1 base at V and 10 bases at J, with 8 bases in the middle. Germline V CDR1 and CDR2: MNHEY, SMNVEV (reference sequence). The CDR3 sequence: CASSLWGVEQFF. The DNA of the CDR3 is TGTGCCAGCAGTTTATGGGGGGTCGAGCAGTTCTTC.

This clone was detected once. This sequence joins TRBV5-1 and TRBJ2-5, with 8 nucleotides matching TRBD1. Trimming cost V 3 bases and J 5 bases; bases outside gene matches: 12. The CDR3 contains 16 residues. From germline, CDR1 is SGHRS and CDR2 YFSETQ. The CDR3 spells CASSWESPGGRETQYF. CDR3 sequence (DNA): TGCGCCAGCAGCTGGGAAAGTCCAGGGGGCCGGGAGACCCAGTACTTC.